A selection of T cell receptor beta chains follows, all from one sample in a study of shared clonotypes between healthy human individuals. Profiling relied on immunoSEQ multiplex PCR, and the TCRdb table lists in-frame clones only, not all of them. The table shows about 800,000 clones, with around 96% occurring only once. The sample taken for sequencing was naive CD8+ T cells sorted from blood. The receptors derive from a man between 25 and 39 years old in good health. The CDR3 runs from the conserved cysteine through the conserved F or W. Each record gives: CDR3 DNA, CDR3 protein, clone size, J gene, D gene, V gene. A D gene is named only where the DNA matches it firmly. Clone size is stated in some rows and not others, as once, few, many or a class when expanded.

DNA: TGTGCCAGCAGCTCTAGCGGGGTTACAGATACGCAGTATTTT
CDR3: CASSSSGVTDTQYF
size: once
J: TRBJ2-3
D: TRBD2
V: TRBV7-9

DNA: TGTGCCAGTAGTATAGTTGTTGGGGGGCGAGGCTACACCTTC
CDR3: CASSIVVGGRGYTF
size: once
J: TRBJ1-2
D: NA
V: TRBV19

DNA: TGCGCCAGCAGTAAAAATCGGGACTCCTCCTACGAGCAGTACTTC
CDR3: CASSKNRDSSYEQYF
size: once
J: TRBJ2-7
D: NA
V: TRBV4-3

DNA: TGTGCCAGCAGTTGGACTGTCAATCAGCCCCAGCATTTT
CDR3: CASSWTVNQPQHF
size: NA
J: TRBJ1-5
D: NA
V: TRBV27

DNA: TGTGCCAGCAGCCTAGGGGGCCTATCCTACGAGCAGTACTTC
CDR3: CASSLGGLSYEQYF
size: NA
J: TRBJ2-7
D: TRBD1
V: TRBV9

DNA: TGTGCCAGCAGTGTAATTGGGGGCGAGGGAAGCTCCTACGAGCAGTACTTC
CDR3: CASSVIGGEGSSYEQYF
size: NA
J: TRBJ2-7
D: NA
V: TRBV2

DNA: TGTGCCAGCAGCCCCCCCCGTGTGGGGAGTTGGAGCCCAGATACGCAGTATTTT
CDR3: CASSPPRVGSWSPDTQYF
size: once
J: TRBJ2-3
D: NA
V: TRBV7-9

DNA: TGCAGCGTTGAGGCGAACACTGAAGCTTTCTTT
CDR3: CSVEANTEAFF
size: NA
J: TRBJ1-1
D: NA
V: TRBV29-1

DNA: TGTGCCAGCAGAAGTCAGGGGGCGCGATGGACAGATACGCAGTATTTT
CDR3: CASRSQGARWTDTQYF
size: NA
J: TRBJ2-3
D: TRBD1
V: TRBV27

DNA: TGCAGCGCCCCATTAGAGGGAAAGGCTGAAGCTTTCTTT
CDR3: CSAPLEGKAEAFF
size: NA
J: TRBJ1-1
D: NA
V: TRBV29-1

DNA: TGTGCCAGCAGTTTATCTCTGGGCCCAAAACACTACAATGAGCAGTTCTTC
CDR3: CASSLSLGPKHYNEQFF
size: NA
J: TRBJ2-1
D: NA
V: TRBV28

DNA: TGCAGCGTTGATAGAGGCCAGGGGGTTCAAGTGGAGGAATACTTC
CDR3: CSVDRGQGVQVEEYF
size: NA
J: TRBJ2-5
D: TRBD1
V: TRBV29-1

DNA: TGTGCCAGCAGCCCGACGGACGCAACCTACAATGAGCAGTTCTTC
CDR3: CASSPTDATYNEQFF
size: NA
J: TRBJ2-1
D: NA
V: TRBV7-2

DNA: TGTGCCAGCAGTTTTGGAGCTAACTATGGCTACACCTTC
CDR3: CASSFGANYGYTF
size: NA
J: TRBJ1-2
D: NA
V: TRBV27

DNA: TGTGCCAGCAGCTTATCCTTGGACAGCTTTTGGGACATTCAGTACTTC
CDR3: CASSLSLDSFWDIQYF
size: NA
J: TRBJ2-4
D: NA
V: TRBV13

DNA: TGTGCCACCAGCAGAGAATTGGGTAGACTCCGAAGGTACGAGCAGTACTTC
CDR3: CATSRELGRLRRYEQYF
size: NA
J: TRBJ2-7
D: NA
V: TRBV15